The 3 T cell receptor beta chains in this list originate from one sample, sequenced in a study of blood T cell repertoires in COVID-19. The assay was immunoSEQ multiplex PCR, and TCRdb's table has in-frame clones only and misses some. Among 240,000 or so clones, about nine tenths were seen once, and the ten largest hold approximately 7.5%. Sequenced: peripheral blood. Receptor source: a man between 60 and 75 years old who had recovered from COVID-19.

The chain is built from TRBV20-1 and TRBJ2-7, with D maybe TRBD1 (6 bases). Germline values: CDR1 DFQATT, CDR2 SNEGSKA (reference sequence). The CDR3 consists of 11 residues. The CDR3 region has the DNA TGCAGACAGGGTACCCCCTGCGAGCAGTACGTC. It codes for CRQGTPCEQYV.

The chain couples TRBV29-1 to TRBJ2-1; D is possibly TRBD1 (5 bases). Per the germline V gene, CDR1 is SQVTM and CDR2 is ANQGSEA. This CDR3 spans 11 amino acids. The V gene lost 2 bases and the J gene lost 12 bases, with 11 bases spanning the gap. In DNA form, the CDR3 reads TGCAGCGTTGAAATAGGGGTGGGGCAGTTCTTC. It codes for CSVEIGVGQFF.

The chain's CDR3 is CASSQLGVPGRPEGTNEKLFF. CDR3 DNA sequence: TGTGCCAGCAGCCAACTCGGGGTCCCAGGCCGGCCCGAGGGAACTAATGAAAAACTGTTTTTT. This chain connects TRBV3-1 (or the pseudogene TRBV3-2) to TRBJ1-4; D call uncertain. Trimming shortened V by 2 bases and J by 1 base, and 26 bases separated the two germline ends. Germline V gives CDR1 LGHDT, CDR2 YNNKEL (reference sequence). The CDR3 runs to 21 residues.